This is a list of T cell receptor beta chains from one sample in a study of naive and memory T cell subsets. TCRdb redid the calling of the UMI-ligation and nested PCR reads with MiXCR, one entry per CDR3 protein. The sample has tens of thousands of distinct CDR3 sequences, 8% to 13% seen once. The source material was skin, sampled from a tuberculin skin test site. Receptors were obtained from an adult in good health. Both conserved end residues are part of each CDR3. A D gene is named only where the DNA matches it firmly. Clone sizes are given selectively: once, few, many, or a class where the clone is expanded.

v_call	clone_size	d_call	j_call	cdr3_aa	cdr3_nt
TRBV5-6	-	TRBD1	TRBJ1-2	CASSSTGAYGYTF	TGTGCCAGCAGCTCGACAGGGGCCTATGGCTACACCTTC
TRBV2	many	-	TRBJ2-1	CASSPGFSSYNEQFF	TGTGCCAGCAGTCCAGGGTTTAGTTCCTACAATGAGCAGTTCTTC
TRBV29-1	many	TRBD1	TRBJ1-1	CSGGDSEAFF	TGCAGCGGAGGGGACAGTGAAGCTTTCTTT
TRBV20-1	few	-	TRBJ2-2	CSARDGRNTGELFF	TGCAGTGCTAGAGATGGGAGAAACACCGGGGAGCTGTTTTTT
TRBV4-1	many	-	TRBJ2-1	CASSQAPSTRNEQFF	TGCGCCAGCAGCCAAGCGCCGTCAACTCGCAATGAGCAGTTCTTC
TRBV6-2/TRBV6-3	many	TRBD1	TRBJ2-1	CASKEGTGGNEQFF	TGTGCCAGCAAGGAAGGGACAGGGGGCAATGAGCAGTTCTTC
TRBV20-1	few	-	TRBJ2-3	CSARDSACTDTQYF	TGCAGTGCTCGGGACTCGGCCTGCACAGATACGCAGTATTTT
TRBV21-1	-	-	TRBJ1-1	CASSSIPWNTEAFF	TGTGCCAGCAGCTCGATCCCCTGGAACACTGAAGCTTTCTTT
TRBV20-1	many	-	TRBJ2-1	CSARDSEYNEQFF	TGCAGTGCTAGAGATTCTGAATACAATGAGCAGTTCTTC
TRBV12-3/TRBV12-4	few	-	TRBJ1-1	CASTPRGTTEAFF	TGTGCCAGCACCCCGAGGGGGACCACTGAAGCTTTCTTT
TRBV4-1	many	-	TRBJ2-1	CASSSDRSFYNEQFF	TGCGCCAGCAGCAGCGACAGATCCTTCTACAATGAGCAGTTCTTC
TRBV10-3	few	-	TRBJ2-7	CAIGTSSYEQYF	TGTGCCATCGGCACCTCATCCTACGAGCAGTACTTC
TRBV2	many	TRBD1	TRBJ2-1	CASSTEQGGYNEQFF	TGTGCCAGCAGTACGGAACAGGGGGGTTACAATGAGCAGTTCTTC
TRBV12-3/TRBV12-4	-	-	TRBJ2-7	CASSSPGTRFPYEQYF	TGTGCCAGCAGTTCCCCCGGGACGCGATTCCCCTACGAGCAGTACTTC
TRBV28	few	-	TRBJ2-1	CASSLTQREQFF	TGTGCCAGCAGTCTAACACAACGCGAGCAGTTCTTC
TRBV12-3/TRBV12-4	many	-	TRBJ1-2	CASRRPSGDYGYTF	TGTGCCAGCAGGCGGCCCTCTGGAGACTATGGCTACACCTTC
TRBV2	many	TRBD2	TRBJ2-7	CASSENSGTYEQYF	TGTGCCAGCAGTGAGAATAGCGGGACCTACGAGCAGTACTTC
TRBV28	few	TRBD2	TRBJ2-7	CASSCSGRRCEQYF	TGTGCCAGCAGTTGTAGCGGGAGGAGATGCGAGCAGTACTTC
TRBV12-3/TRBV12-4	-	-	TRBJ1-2	CASSLASGVGYTF	TGTGCCAGCAGTTTAGCATCAGGGGTTGGCTACACCTTC
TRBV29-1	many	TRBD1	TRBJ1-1	CSVNRGNTEAFF	TGCAGCGTAAACAGGGGGAACACTGAAGCTTTCTTT
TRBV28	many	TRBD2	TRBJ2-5	CASSFLVGGEETQYF	TGTGCCAGCAGTTTCCTCGTGGGGGGGGAAGAGACCCAGTACTTC
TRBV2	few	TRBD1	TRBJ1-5	CASSYDRGNQPQHF	TGTGCCAGCAGTTACGACAGGGGCAATCAGCCCCAGCATTTT
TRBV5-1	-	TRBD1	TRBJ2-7	CASSTRTGDYEQYF	TGCGCCAGCAGCACGAGGACAGGGGACTACGAGCAGTACTTC
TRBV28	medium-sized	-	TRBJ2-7	CASSPNSFGRLFNEQYF	TGTGCCAGCAGTCCAAACAGCTTTGGGCGTCTATTCAACGAGCAGTACTTC
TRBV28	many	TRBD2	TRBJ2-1	CASSLGRAGGGNEQFF	TGTGCCAGCAGTTTAGGGAGGGCGGGAGGCGGGAATGAGCAGTTCTTC
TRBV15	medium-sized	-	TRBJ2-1	CATSRDLGDEQFF	TGTGCCACCAGCAGAGATCTGGGGGATGAGCAGTTCTTC
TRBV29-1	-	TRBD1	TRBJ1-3	CSAAGQVLSGNTIYF	TGCAGCGCGGCGGGACAGGTCCTCTCTGGAAACACCATATATTTT
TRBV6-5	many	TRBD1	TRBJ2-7	CASSYKGTGVHEQYF	TGTGCCAGCAGTTACAAAGGGACAGGCGTCCACGAGCAGTACTTC
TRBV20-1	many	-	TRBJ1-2	CSALDGDYGYTF	TGCAGTGCTCTCGATGGGGACTATGGCTACACCTTC
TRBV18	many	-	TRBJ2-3	CASSPGTDTQYF	TGTGCCAGCTCACCTGGTACAGATACGCAGTATTTT
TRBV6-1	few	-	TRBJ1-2	CASSEALPGGAGSYTF	TGTGCCAGCAGTGAAGCGCTCCCGGGGGGAGCCGGGAGCTACACCTTC
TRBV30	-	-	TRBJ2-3	CAWSVREGDTQYF	TGTGCCTGGAGTGTACGAGAGGGAGATACGCAGTATTTT
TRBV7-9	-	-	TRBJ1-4	CASSFRGDGEKLFF	TGTGCCAGCAGCTTTCGGGGGGACGGGGAAAAACTGTTTTTT
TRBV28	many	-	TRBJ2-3	CASSLLDTPEGTDTQYF	TGTGCCAGCAGTTTATTGGACACGCCAGAAGGTACAGATACGCAGTATTTT
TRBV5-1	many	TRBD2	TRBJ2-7	CASSPGLAEGYEQYF	TGCGCCAGCAGCCCGGGACTAGCGGAGGGATACGAGCAGTACTTC
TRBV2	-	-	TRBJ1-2	CASSEIRFRVYGYTF	TGTGCCAGCAGCGAGATACGTTTTCGGGTCTATGGCTACACCTTC
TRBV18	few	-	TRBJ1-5	CASSLAGTGFVNQPQHF	TGTGCCAGCTCACTGGCAGGTACAGGCTTTGTGAATCAGCCCCAGCATTTT
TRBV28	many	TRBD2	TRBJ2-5	CASSLPTSGETQYF	TGTGCCAGCAGTTTACCGACTAGCGGAGAGACCCAGTACTTC
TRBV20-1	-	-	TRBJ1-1	CSARPPGGAEAFF	TGCAGTGCTAGACCCCCCGGTGGTGCTGAAGCTTTCTTT
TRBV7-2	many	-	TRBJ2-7	CASSPVITTPYEQYF	TGTGCCAGCAGCCCGGTGATCACAACGCCTTACGAGCAGTACTTC
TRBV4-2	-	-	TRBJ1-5	CASSQDRGIEQPQHF	TGTGCCAGCAGCCAAGACAGGGGTATTGAACAGCCCCAGCATTTT
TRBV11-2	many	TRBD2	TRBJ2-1	CASSLDPRGVRERNEQFF	TGTGCCAGCAGCTTAGACCCCCGGGGGGTCAGGGAACGCAATGAGCAGTTCTTC
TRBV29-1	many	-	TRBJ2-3	CSVDRRGSTDTQYF	TGCAGCGTTGATCGGCGGGGTAGCACAGATACGCAGTATTTT
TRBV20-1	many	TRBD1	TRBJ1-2	CSARDRSRGPNTPFGYTF	TGCAGTGCTAGAGACCGAAGCAGGGGGCCTAACACTCCCTTTGGCTACACCTTC
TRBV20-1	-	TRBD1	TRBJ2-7	CSARDPVRGQSSYEQYF	TGCAGTGCTAGAGATCCGGTGAGGGGACAGAGCTCCTACGAGCAGTACTTC
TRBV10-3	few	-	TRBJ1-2	CAISTTNYGYTF	TGTGCCATTTCGACAACTAACTATGGCTACACCTTC
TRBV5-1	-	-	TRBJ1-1	CASSLGLGQGRNTEAFF	TGCGCCAGCAGCTTGGGATTGGGCCAGGGAAGGAACACTGAAGCTTTCTTT
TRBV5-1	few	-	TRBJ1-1	CASSFQTNTEAFF	TGCGCCAGCAGCTTTCAAACGAACACTGAAGCTTTCTTT